The 6 T cell receptor beta chains below come from one sample, sequenced in a study of OX40 agonist ivuxolimab in advanced cancers. Here immunoSEQ multiplex PCR was the method, and the copy in TCRdb shows in-frame clones only, minus some. Of about 73,000 clones listed, 75% to 95% are singletons. The sequencing here drew on CD4+ or CD8+ T cells sorted from blood, taken in a trial of the OX40 agonist ivuxolimab. These receptors were obtained from an adult with an advanced solid tumor such as melanoma, head and neck, liver or kidney cancer.

J is TRBJ2-5 and V is TRBV15; D not resolved. V was cut by 4 bases and J by 2 bases, with 11 bases left in between. The germline CDR1 and CDR2 sequences are LNHNV and YYDKDF (reference sequence). The length of the CDR3 is 14 residues. In DNA, the CDR3 is TGTGCCACCAGCACTGGACGGAATCAAGAGACCCAGTACTTC. This encodes CATSTGRNQETQYF.

The chain combines TRBV19 with TRBJ2-1; D gene unclear. Germline CDR1 reads LNHDA; CDR2 reads SQIVND (reference sequence). This CDR3 is built from 16 residues. Trimming cost V 7 bases and J 1 base, with 17 bases left between them. The CDR3 DNA sequence: TGTGCCAGTACCCTAAACGCGAGAAGTTCCTACAATGAGCAGTTCTTC. This gives the protein CASTLNARSSYNEQFF. Looking up the rest from reference TRBV19 and TRBJ2-1 gives the full variable domain: DGGITQSPKYLFRKEGQNVTLSCEQNLNHDAMYWYRQDPGQGLRLIYYSQIVNDFQKGDIAEGYSVSREKKESFPLTVTSAQKNPTAFYLCASTLNARSSYNEQFFGPGTRLTVL.

The chain combines TRBV14 with TRBJ1-1; 8 nucleotides agree with TRBD1. The CDR3 has 17 residues. The V gene's germline CDR1 is SGHDN and CDR2 FVKESK. V shed 1 base and J 4 bases; nucleotides not matched to a gene: 11. The CDR3 loop reads CASSQVTMTGALTEAFF. The CDR3 coding sequence is TGTGCCAGCAGCCAAGTTACGATGACAGGGGCGCTCACTGAAGCTTTCTTT.

J is TRBJ1-3 and V is TRBV6-5; a possible D gene is TRBD1 (6 bases). Germline loops: CDR1 MNHEY, CDR2 SVGAGI. This CDR3 is 14 amino acids long. Trimming left V 6 bases short and J 0 bases short, with 9 bases between. The CDR3 is CASRQGGSGNTIYF. The CDR3 DNA sequence: TGTGCCAGCAGGCAAGGGGGCTCTGGAAACACCATATATTTT.

The rearrangement uses TRBV11-2 and TRBJ2-7, with D maybe TRBD2 (5 bases). The CDR3 totals 14 residues. Germline loops: CDR1 SGHAT, CDR2 FQNNGV. Trimming cost V 6 bases and J 6 bases, with 18 bases left between them. This CDR3 reads CASRMIRTGREQYF. The CDR3 nucleotides are TGTGCCAGCAGGATGATAAGGACTGGTCGCGAGCAGTACTTC.

In this sample, this clone turned up once. The V call is TRBV15, the J call TRBJ2-3, with D possibly TRBD2 on 5 matching bases. Trimming cost V 5 bases and J 0 bases, with 9 bases left between them. Germline-derived CDR1 and CDR2 are LNHNV and YYDKDF (reference sequence). The length of the CDR3 is 14 residues. The CDR3 DNA follows: TGTGCCACCAGCCGAGGACTCAGCACAGATACGCAGTATTTT. Its translation is CATSRGLSTDTQYF.